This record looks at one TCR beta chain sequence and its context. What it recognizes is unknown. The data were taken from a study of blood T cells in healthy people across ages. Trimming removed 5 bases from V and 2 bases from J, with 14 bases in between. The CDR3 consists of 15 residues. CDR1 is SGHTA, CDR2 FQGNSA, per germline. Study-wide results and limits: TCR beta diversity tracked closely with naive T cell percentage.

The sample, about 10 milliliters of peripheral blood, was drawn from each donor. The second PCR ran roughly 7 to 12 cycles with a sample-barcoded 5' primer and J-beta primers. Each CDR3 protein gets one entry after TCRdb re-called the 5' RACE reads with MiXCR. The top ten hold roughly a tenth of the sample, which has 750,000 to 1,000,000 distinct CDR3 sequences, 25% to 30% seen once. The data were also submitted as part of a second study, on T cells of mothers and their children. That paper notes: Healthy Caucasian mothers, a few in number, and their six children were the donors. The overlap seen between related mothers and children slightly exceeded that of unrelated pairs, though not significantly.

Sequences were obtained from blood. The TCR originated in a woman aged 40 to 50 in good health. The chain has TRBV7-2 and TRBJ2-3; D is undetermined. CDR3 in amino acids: CASSPGPDATDTQYF. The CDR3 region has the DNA TGTGCCAGCAGCCCCGGCCCGGATGCCACAGATACGCAGTATTTT.